The 16 T cell receptor beta chains below all came from one sample that was sequenced in a study of neurological immune-mediated disorders. TCRdb re-called the 5' RACE reads through MiXCR, storing one row per CDR3 protein. The table includes roughly 13,000 distinct CDR3 sequences, under 8% detected once. The source material was CD8+ T cells from blood. The receptor source for this set is a woman between 35 and 50 years old in good health.

This clonotype was picked up many times. The CDR3: CASSSSSSRADTQYF. As DNA, the CDR3 is TGTGCCAGCAGTTCCTCCTCCTCCAGGGCAGATACGCAGTATTTT. V is TRBV28 and J is TRBJ2-3, with a weak D call TRBD1 (5 bases). Germline lookup yields CDR1 MDHEN and CDR2 SYDVKM. The germline V and J ends were trimmed by 4 bases and 4 bases, with 15 bases remaining between them. The CDR3 extends over 15 amino acids. Full variable domain (outside the CDR3, taken from reference TRBV28 and TRBJ2-3): DVKVTQSSRYLVKRTGEKVFLECVQDMDHENMFWYRQDPGLGLRLIYFSYDVKMKEKGDIPEGYSVSREKKERFSLILESASTNQTSMYLCASSSSSSRADTQYFGPGTRLTVL.

By proportion, this clonotype is hyperexpanded. The rearrangement uses TRBV3-1 and TRBJ1-2, with TRBD1 matching 7 bases. J gave up 1 base and V 0 bases, and 8 bases lay outside the gene matches. CDR3 length: 17 residues. Germline V gene lookup returns CDR1 LGHDT and CDR2 YNNKEL (reference sequence). CDR3 sequence (DNA): TGTGCCAGCAGCCAAGATGAACTGACAGGGTTTAACTATGGCTACACCTTC. It translates to CASSQDELTGFNYGYTF.

This clonotype was detected ten times or more. The chain links TRBV27 to TRBJ2-1; 9 positions match TRBD2. In germline, CDR1 is MNHEY, CDR2 SMNVEV (reference sequence). The CDR3 consists of 15 residues. V was pared by 8 bases and J by 6 bases, with 11 bases of the junction left unmatched. The CDR3 sequence is CASAYRGGALNEQFF. CDR3 coding DNA: TGTGCCAGCGCGTATCGCGGGGGGGCCCTCAATGAGCAGTTCTTC.

In its sample, this clonotype was seen many times. As DNA, the CDR3 is TGTGCCAGCAGTTTTTTCCAGGGTTCGGAGACCCAGTACTTC. Its translation: CASSFFQGSETQYF. The rearrangement joins TRBV27 to TRBJ2-5; possibly TRBD1 for D (5 bases). Germline CDR1 reads MNHEY; CDR2 reads SMNVEV (reference sequence). The CDR3 runs 14 residues. V lost 3 bases, J lost 5 bases, and 13 bases lay in between.

Only a few counts were recorded for this clonotype. The rearrangement joins TRBV18 to TRBJ1-2, with 7 bases matching TRBD1. The germline CDR1 and CDR2 sequences are KGHSH and LQKENI. Trimming cost V 3 bases and J 2 bases; bases outside gene matches: 6. CDR3 size: 15 residues. Here the CDR3 reads CASSPGQESNYGYTF. The CDR3 coding sequence is TGTGCCAGCTCACCCGGACAGGAGTCCAACTATGGCTACACCTTC.

This clonotype was seen many times. The chain employs TRBV5-1 and TRBJ2-7, with D unclear. Looked up from germline, CDR1 is SGHRS and CDR2 is YFSETQ. The length of the CDR3 is 11 residues. Trimming left V 0 bases short and J 3 bases short, with 1 base between. The CDR3 here is CASSLGYEQYF. The CDR3 coding sequence is TGCGCCAGCAGCTTGGGCTACGAGCAGTACTTC.

The J gene is TRBJ1-1, the V gene TRBV25-1; TRBD1 aligns across 7 bases. J lost 5 bases, V lost 4 bases, and 4 bases had no gene match. CDR3 length: 13 residues. CDR1 is MGHDK, CDR2 SYGVNS, per germline. The CDR3 region has the DNA TGTGCCAGCAGTGGGGGACAGCATACTGAAGCTTTCTTT. This codes for CASSGGQHTEAFF.

The sample holds a few counts of this clonotype. The V and J genes are TRBV18 and TRBJ2-5; unclear D gene. Germline CDR1 is KGHSH and CDR2 is LQKENI. The CDR3 length is 17 residues. The V and J ends lost 6 bases and 1 base respectively, with 21 bases between them. Written as DNA, the CDR3 is TGTGCCAGCTCTGCCCTTTCCGGCACCACCGGCCAAGAGACCCAGTACTTC. It translates to CASSALSGTTGQETQYF. Looking up the rest from reference TRBV18 and TRBJ2-5 gives the full variable domain: NAGVMQNPRHLVRRRGQEARLRCSPMKGHSHVYWYRQLPEEGLKFMVYLQKENIIDESGMPKERFSAEFPKEGPSILRIQQVVRGDSAAYFCASSALSGTTGQETQYFGPGTRLLVL.

This clonotype was seen many times. The J gene is TRBJ2-1, the V gene TRBV24-1, with D possibly matching TRBD2 (6 bases). This CDR3 region has 13 residues. Looked up from germline, CDR1 is KGHDR and CDR2 is SFDVKD. V lost 0 bases and J lost 7, with 6 bases in between. The CDR3 DNA reads TGTGCCACCAGTGATTTGGCGGGGAATGAGCAGTTCTTC. Amino acids: CATSDLAGNEQFF.

This clonotype was observed at least ten times. The chain uses TRBV7-8 and TRBJ2-7; 10 bases are shared with TRBD1. Germline CDR1 is SGHVS and CDR2 is FQNEAQ. After removal of 3 bases from V and 9 bases from J, the junction contained 14 bases not matched to a gene. The CDR3 loop spans 16 amino acids. CDR3 in DNA: TGTGCCAGCAGCTTGGGGGCCGGGACAGGGGACGCAGTGCAGTACTTC. Protein: CASSLGAGTGDAVQYF. The full variable domain, rest sourced from reference TRBV7-8 and TRBJ2-7, is GAGVSQSPRYKVAKRGQDVALRCDPISGHVSLFWYQQALGQGPEFLTYFQNEAQLDKSGLPSDRFFAERPEGSVSTLKIQRTQQEDSAVYLCASSLGAGTGDAVQYFGPGTRLTVT.

This clonotype was seen repeatedly, ten times or more. The rearrangement uses TRBV15 and TRBJ2-1; D not certain. Germline CDR1 and CDR2: LNHNV and YYDKDF (reference sequence). The CDR3 sequence is 16 residues long. With 4 bases removed from V and 0 bases from J, the gap between germline ends came to 13 bases. CDR3 DNA: TGTGCCACCAGCACCCCGACTGGAAGCTCCTACAATGAGCAGTTCTTC. This sequence encodes CATSTPTGSSYNEQFF.

This clonotype was recorded at least ten times. V usage is TRBV5-1 and J usage is TRBJ2-2; the D gene is possibly TRBD1 (5 bases). CDR3 length: 16 amino acids. CDR1 and CDR2 (germline): SGHRS, YFSETQ. V was pared by 0 bases and J by 0 bases, with 9 bases between. CDR3 residues: CASSLGGRPNTGELFF. The CDR3 bases are TGCGCCAGCAGCTTGGGGGGCAGGCCGAACACCGGGGAGCTGTTTTTT.

In its sample, this clonotype was seen many times. This sequence joins TRBV5-6 and TRBJ2-7, with 12 bases lining up with TRBD1. Germline V gene data show CDR1 as SGHDT and CDR2 as YYEEEE. Unmatched junction bases numbered 12, after V lost 4 bases and J lost 4 bases. This CDR3 is built from 17 residues. CDR3 bases: TGTGCCAGCAGCCCGTCACCCGGGACAGGGGGCGTATACGAGCAGTACTTC. It codes for CASSPSPGTGGVYEQYF.

The V call is TRBV4-2, the J call TRBJ2-7; D perhaps matches TRBD2 (5 bases). The CDR3 sequence is 16 residues long. CDR1 is LGHNA, CDR2 YNFKEQ, per germline. V lost 0 bases and J 3 bases, leaving 15 bases between the germline ends. CDR3 nucleotides: TGTGCCAGCAGCCAAGAGAACCGGGGTTTCTTCTACGAGCAGTACTTC. Amino acids: CASSQENRGFFYEQYF.

This clonotype has a count of ten or more. V and J are TRBV3-1 and TRBJ2-7; D may be TRBD1 (5 bases). Germline lookup yields CDR1 LGHDT and CDR2 YNNKEL (reference sequence). The CDR3 is 13 residues long. The germline V and J ends were trimmed by 4 bases and 6 bases, with 13 bases remaining between them. The CDR3 here is CASSPGQVGEQYF. CDR3 DNA: TGTGCCAGCAGCCCCGGACAAGTTGGCGAGCAGTACTTC.

At least ten counts were recorded for this clonotype. The CDR3 nucleotides read TGCGCCAGCAGCGCCACCGGGACTCCGTACAATGAGCAGTTCTTC. Protein product: CASSATGTPYNEQFF. The chain joins TRBV5-1 to TRBJ2-1, with TRBD2 as a possible D gene (6 bases). V dropped 4 bases and J dropped 4 bases, with 15 bases sitting between them. Per germline, CDR1 SGHRS and CDR2 YFSETQ. This CDR3 comprises 15 residues.